The T cell receptor beta chain described here comes from a study of T-cell reconstitution after alpha-beta-depleted transplantation in children. TCRbeta library preparation incorporated unique molecular identifiers. TCRdb re-analysed the PCR reads in MiXCR, keeping a single row per CDR3 protein. The table lists 200,000 or so distinct CDR3 sequences, about 6% of them singletons. This clonotype has a count of ten or more. What it binds is unknown. General study points: Most T-cell counts and diversity one year after the transplant came from T cells that were newly produced. Several hundred graft clones that had expanded were reportedly the source of alpha-beta T cells about two months after transplant. Surviving recipient T cells and thymic progenitors accounted for the high day-60 TCRbeta diversity observed in some patients.

The CDR3 covers 14 residues. CDR1 and CDR2 from the germline V gene are SQVTM and ANQGSEA. Trimming left V 2 bases short and J 11 bases short, with 21 bases between. The receptor was isolated from a girl in the first two years of life with combined immunodeficiency, due to receive a stem cell transplant. The rearrangement joins TRBV29-1 to TRBJ1-1; no clear D gene. Here the sequenced sample was PBMCs, taken before TCRalphabeta/CD19-depleted stem cell transplant. The CDR3 loop reads CSVEFKDLLSRAFF. For the CDR3, the DNA is TGCAGCGTTGAATTCAAGGACCTTCTTTCGAGGGCTTTCTTT.